This TCR beta chain was identified during a study of T cells in Graves' hyperthyroidism and ophthalmopathy. Study-wide points: Ophthalmopathy got predicted by the model a median approximately six months before its onset.

This clonotype was counted a few times. Its antigen is unidentified. From RNA transcripts, TCR beta CDR3 regions were amplified. An initial round of RT-PCR targeting the TCR CDR3 relied on the HTBI primer set. TCRdb ran MiXCR on the multiplex PCR reads and lists one entry per CDR3 protein. The data show hundreds of thousands of distinct CDR3 sequences, with about 15% seen just once and roughly an eighth held by the top ten. Germline CDR1 MRHNA, CDR2 SNTAGT. CDR3 length: 15 residues. V was pared by 6 bases and J by 3 bases, with 8 bases of the junction left unmatched. The chain combines TRBV6-4 with TRBJ2-3, with 8 bases aligning to TRBD1. The specimen was blood. The clonotype comes from a man younger than 30 with Graves' ophthalmopathy. DNA of the CDR3: TGTGCCAGCAGCCCGGACAGGGCTCAAACAGATACGCAGTATTTT. Translated: CASSPDRAQTDTQYF.